One sample yielded the 32 T cell receptor beta chains listed below, sequenced in a study of blood T cell repertoires in COVID-19. The repertoire was sequenced with immunoSEQ multiplex PCR; TCRdb's copy has only in-frame clones and lacks some. The data show 50,000 to 55,000 clones, with approximately 85% seen just once and less than 6.5% held by the top ten. Sequenced input: peripheral blood. These receptor sequences come from a man between 60 and 70 years old with acute or convalescent COVID-19.

CDR3 in DNA: TGTGCCAGCTCTCCGTCCGGGACTAGCGGGAGAAGGGTCCTTTCCTACGAGCAGTACTTC. Protein product: CASSPSGTSGRRVLSYEQYF. V gene TRBV18 combines with J gene TRBJ2-7, with 14 bases aligning to TRBD2. From germline, CDR1 is KGHSH and CDR2 LQKENI. J was trimmed by 1 base and V by 6 bases; bases with no gene match: 17. This CDR3 has 20 amino acids.

This clone was detected once. This chain connects TRBV14 to TRBJ2-3; TRBD2 aligns across 9 bases. The CDR3 is 17 amino acids. Germline CDR1 reads SGHDN; CDR2 reads FVKESK. Trimming took 1 base from V and 0 from J; bases not matched to a gene: 5. CDR3 amino acids: CASSQVTSGWSTDTQYF. The CDR3, as DNA: TGTGCCAGCAGCCAAGTTACTAGCGGGTGGAGCACAGATACGCAGTATTTT.

This clone was recorded only once. The genes are TRBV27 and TRBJ2-7; 9 bases fit TRBD1. The CDR3 consists of 21 residues. Germline loops: CDR1 MNHEY, CDR2 SMNVEV (reference sequence). V shed 1 base and J 4 bases; nucleotides not matched to a gene: 23. CDR3 loop: CASSLLGPRTGAPGPRYEQYF. In DNA, the CDR3 is TGTGCCAGCAGTTTATTAGGCCCCCGGACAGGGGCCCCAGGCCCCAGGTACGAGCAGTACTTC.

The chain carries TRBV5-1 and TRBJ1-3; tentative D call: TRBD1 (5 bases). The CDR3 is 14 amino acids. The V end was cut by 4 bases, the J end by 0 bases, with 8 bases between. Germline loops: CDR1 SGHRS, CDR2 YFSETQ. This CDR3 reads CASSEGLSGNTIYF. CDR3 bases: TGCGCCAGCAGCGAGGGACTCTCTGGAAACACCATATATTTT.

The chain uses TRBV5-4 and TRBJ1-1; 8 bases match TRBD1. With 4 bases clipped from V and 0 bases from J, the junction kept 5 bases outside the gene matches. CDR1 and CDR2 (germline): SGHNT, YYREEE (reference sequence). The CDR3 loop spans 15 amino acids. The CDR3 coding sequence is TGTGCCAGCAGCGCCGGACAGGGTTTGAACACTGAAGCTTTCTTT. As protein: CASSAGQGLNTEAFF.

The V and J genes are TRBV27 and TRBJ1-1; D not resolved. CDR3 length equals 14 residues. Trimming pared 5 bases from V and 13 bases from J, leaving 23 bases between. The germline V gene encodes CDR1 MNHEY and CDR2 SMNVEV (reference sequence). CDR3 nucleotides: TGTGCCAGCAGTCCCGCGGCAGGCGGGAGAAGGGATTTCTTT. The encoded protein is CASSPAAGGRRDFF.

This chain uses TRBV5-1 with TRBJ1-4; perhaps TRBD1 as D (5 bases). This CDR3 has 18 residues. Germline CDR1 reads SGHRS; CDR2 reads YFSETQ. The V end was cut by 0 bases, the J end by 0 bases, with 15 bases between. The CDR3 loop is CASSLGVTGGTTNEKLFF. In nucleotides, the CDR3 is TGCGCCAGCAGCTTGGGCGTAACCGGGGGTACAACTAATGAAAAACTGTTTTTT.

This clone is a singleton in its sample. The chain carries TRBV7-2 and TRBJ2-3; 9 bases are a match to TRBD2. The CDR3 is made up of 15 amino acids. After removal of 5 bases from V and 2 bases from J, the junction contained 5 bases not matched to a gene. CDR1 is SGHTA and CDR2 is FQGNSA in the germline V gene. The CDR3 bases are TGTGCCAGCAGCCAGACTAGCGGCACCACAGATACGCAGTATTTT. This translates into CASSQTSGTTDTQYF.

This chain connects TRBV5-1 to TRBJ1-1; D ambiguous. V lost 2 bases, J lost 0 bases, and 8 bases lay in between. Germline V gene sequence: CDR1 SGHRS, CDR2 YFSETQ. The CDR3 extends over 14 amino acids. CDR3 bases: TGCGCCAGCAGCTTACAAACCATGAACACTGAAGCTTTCTTT. Translated, it gives CASSLQTMNTEAFF.

V gene TRBV27 combines with J gene TRBJ1-2; a weak D match, TRBD1 (5 bases). The CDR3 runs 12 residues. Germline CDR1 is MNHEY and CDR2 is SMNVEV (reference sequence). Trimming removed 5 bases at V and 9 bases at J, with 13 bases between. The CDR3 nucleotides are TGTGCCAGCAGTCCCAGGGCAGGGAGCTACACCTTC. Amino acids: CASSPRAGSYTF.

V usage is TRBV28 and J usage is TRBJ2-1, with 9 bases aligning to TRBD2. CDR3 length equals 15 residues. V lost 0 bases and J lost 8; bases outside the gene matches: 5. Germline V gene lookup returns CDR1 MDHEN and CDR2 SYDVKM. As DNA, the CDR3 is TGTGCCAGCAGTTTATGGGGTAGCGGGAGTGATGAGCAGTTCTTC. This gives the protein CASSLWGSGSDEQFF. Complete variable domain (other parts from reference TRBV28 and TRBJ2-1): DVKVTQSSRYLVKRTGEKVFLECVQDMDHENMFWYRQDPGLGLRLIYFSYDVKMKEKGDIPEGYSVSREKKERFSLILESASTNQTSMYLCASSLWGSGSDEQFFGPGTRLTVL.

This clone is a singleton in its sample. This chain links TRBV5-1 with TRBJ2-7; 12 bases match TRBD1. After removal of 4 bases from V and 5 bases from J, the junction contained 10 bases not matched to a gene. The CDR3 runs to 16 residues. Germline CDR1 SGHRS, CDR2 YFSETQ. The CDR3 region has the DNA TGCGCCAGCAGCCAGACAGGGACAGGGGGCAGAAACGAGCAGTACTTC. Encoded protein: CASSQTGTGGRNEQYF.

The chain links TRBV19 to TRBJ2-3, with D maybe TRBD2 (5 bases). The germline V gene has CDR1 LNHDA and CDR2 SQIVND (reference sequence). The CDR3 runs to 15 residues. V shed 1 base and J shed 6 bases, with 14 bases lying between them. CDR3 nucleotide sequence: TGTGCCAGTAGTATAGGTCCCGAGCTAGCCGATACGCAGTATTTT. As protein: CASSIGPELADTQYF. The full variable domain, completed using reference TRBV19 and TRBJ2-3, is DGGITQSPKYLFRKEGQNVTLSCEQNLNHDAMYWYRQDPGQGLRLIYYSQIVNDFQKGDIAEGYSVSREKKESFPLTVTSAQKNPTAFYLCASSIGPELADTQYFGPGTRLTVL.

This chain uses TRBV7-8 with TRBJ2-2; 7 bases align to TRBD2. V gave up 1 base and J gave up 5 bases; unmatched junction bases: 7. The CDR3 totals 16 residues. From germline, CDR1 is SGHVS and CDR2 FQNEAQ. CDR3 region: CASSLGAAGSTGELFF. As DNA, the CDR3 is TGTGCCAGCAGCTTAGGGGCAGCGGGAAGTACCGGGGAGCTGTTTTTT.

The rearrangement joins TRBV3-1 (or the pseudogene TRBV3-2) to TRBJ1-3; possible D gene TRBD1, 5 bases. There are 14 residues in the CDR3. The germline V gene encodes CDR1 LGHDT and CDR2 YNNKEL (reference sequence). Trimming shortened V by 4 bases and J by 3 bases, and 10 bases separated the two germline ends. CDR3 coding DNA: TGTGCCAGCAGCCCGGACGGGGGTGGAAACACCATATATTTT. Translated: CASSPDGGGNTIYF.

This rearrangement joins TRBV20-1 to TRBJ2-3, with 7 nucleotides matching TRBD2. Trimming cost V 3 bases and J 0 bases; bases outside gene matches: 6. Germline V gives CDR1 DFQATT, CDR2 SNEGSKA (reference sequence). The CDR3 runs to 15 residues. This chain's CDR3 is CSASLAGASTDTQYF. CDR3 bases: TGCAGTGCTAGTTTGGCGGGAGCGAGCACAGATACGCAGTATTTT.

This clone was counted a single time. This chain connects TRBV21-1 to TRBJ2-1; no check of the table's D call, TRBD2, against the DNA was made. TRBV21-1 constitutes a pseudogene. The CDR3 has 17 residues. As DNA, the CDR3 is TGTGCCAGCAGAATCCCTTGGACTAGCGGGATTGTCGATGAGCAGTTCTTC. Protein: CASRIPWTSGIVDEQFF.

This chain uses TRBV28 with TRBJ1-5; tentatively, D is TRBD1 (5 bases). V lost 6 bases and J lost 0, with 18 bases in between. CDR3 length equals 17 residues. The germline gives CDR1 MDHEN, CDR2 SYDVKM. As DNA, the CDR3 is TGTGCCAGCAGCCCCGGTCTGGGGGACTATAGCAATCAGCCCCAGCATTTT. Translated: CASSPGLGDYSNQPQHF.

The V and J genes are TRBV5-1 and TRBJ2-5; 7 nucleotides match TRBD1. The CDR3 has 15 residues. Losses at the gene ends were 0 bases for V and 5 bases for J; bases not matched to a gene: 7. Germline V CDR1 and CDR2: SGHRS, YFSETQ. The CDR3 here is CASSLGTGLGETQYF. The CDR3 DNA follows: TGCGCCAGCAGCTTGGGGACAGGTCTAGGGGAGACCCAGTACTTC.

This clone appeared a few times. The V gene is TRBV7-3, the J gene TRBJ2-1; D is perhaps TRBD2 (6 bases). Trimming shortened V by 5 bases and J by 9 bases, and 8 bases separated the two germline ends. The CDR3 spans 11 residues. The germline V gene encodes CDR1 SGHTA and CDR2 FQGTGA. This CDR3 is CASSPGGEQFF. CDR3 sequence (DNA): TGTGCCAGCAGCCCCGGGGGTGAGCAGTTCTTC.

V is TRBV5-1 and J is TRBJ2-1; TRBD2 is a possible D gene (5 bases). Germline V lookup: CDR1 SGHRS, CDR2 YFSETQ. Trimming took 4 bases from V and 0 from J, leaving 8 bases between them. CDR3 length: 14 residues. The CDR3 loop reads CASSSRDSYNEQFF. DNA of the CDR3: TGCGCCAGCAGCAGCCGGGACTCCTACAATGAGCAGTTCTTC.

Only one count was recorded for this clone. This chain links TRBV6-5 with TRBJ2-7, with D perhaps matching TRBD1 (6 bases). Germline CDR1 and CDR2: MNHEY and SVGAGI. There are 13 residues in the CDR3. The V end lost 6 bases, the J end lost 4 bases, and 13 bases lay between the germline ends. CDR3 sequence: CASRGDKRYEQYF. The CDR3 DNA follows: TGTGCCAGCAGGGGGGACAAGAGGTACGAGCAGTACTTC.

The rearrangement uses TRBV10-3 and TRBJ2-1, with D perhaps TRBD1 (6 bases). Germline loops: CDR1 ENHRY, CDR2 SYGVKD. The CDR3 contains 17 residues. The germline V and J ends were trimmed by 2 bases and 0 bases, with 14 bases remaining between them. For the CDR3, the DNA is TGTGCCATCAGTGAGAGTCAGGGGAAGGGCTCCTACAATGAGCAGTTCTTC. This translates into CAISESQGKGSYNEQFF.

J is TRBJ1-2 and V is TRBV7-9; no definite D call. This CDR3 is 14 amino acids long. Germline V lookup: CDR1 SEHNR, CDR2 FQNEAQ (reference sequence). The germline V and J ends were trimmed by 7 bases and 2 bases, with 14 bases remaining between them. The CDR3 here is CASTPARGNYGYTF. The DNA for the CDR3 is TGTGCCAGCACCCCCGCCCGGGGAAACTATGGCTACACCTTC. The whole variable domain, remainder taken from reference TRBV7-9 and TRBJ1-2, is DTGVSQNPRHKITKRGQNVTFRCDPISEHNRLYWYRQTLGQGPEFLTYFQNEAQLEKSRLLSDRFSAERPKGSFSTLEIQRTEQGDSAMYLCASTPARGNYGYTFGSGTRLTVV.

CDR3 nucleotides: TGTGCCAGCAGTTCTCCAGGACTACCTCCGTTCTTC. This sequence encodes CASSSPGLPPFF. J is TRBJ2-1 and V is TRBV6-5, with a possible D match to TRBD2 (6 bases). Germline CDR1 reads MNHEY; CDR2 reads SVGAGI. Deletions cut 4 bases from V and 15 bases from J, with 16 bases between. The CDR3 totals 12 residues.

The CDR3 nucleotides read TGTGCCAGTACCCCGGCCCTAGACAGGGGGAGTAGGAATAGCAATCAGCCCCAGCATTTT. Its translation is CASTPALDRGSRNSNQPQHF. This sequence joins TRBV19 and TRBJ1-5; TRBD1 aligns across 9 bases. Unmatched junction bases numbered 19, after V lost 7 bases and J lost 0 bases. This CDR3 has 20 residues. Germline loops: CDR1 LNHDA, CDR2 SQIVND (reference sequence).

This clone is a singleton in its sample. The chain has TRBV29-1 and TRBJ1-1; possible D gene TRBD1, 6 bases. Germline V gives CDR1 SQVTM, CDR2 ANQGSEA. This CDR3 contains 13 residues. V lost 6 bases to trimming and J lost 5 bases, with 16 bases between them. The CDR3 DNA reads as TGCAGCGTCGAGAACAGGGTAGGGACTGAAGCTTTCTTT. This codes for CSVENRVGTEAFF.

In the case of this clone: The same CDR3 also results from other DNA sequences found in this sample. V usage is TRBV18 and J usage is TRBJ2-5, with unresolved D. With 6 bases removed from V and 5 bases from J, the gap between germline ends came to 7 bases. The CDR3 totals 11 residues. CDR1 is KGHSH and CDR2 is LQKENI in the germline V gene. The CDR3 coding sequence is TGTGCCAGCTCCCCAGCGGAGACCCAGTACTTC. This codes for CASSPAETQYF.

The V call is TRBV5-4, the J call TRBJ2-1, with TRBD2 identical over 10 bases. V shed 0 bases and J 6 bases; nucleotides not matched to a gene: 6. CDR1 and CDR2 from the germline V gene are SGHNT and YYREEE (reference sequence). The CDR3 is made up of 16 amino acids. The CDR3 DNA reads TGTGCCAGCAGCTTGGAAGCGGGAGGGAGGGGCAATGAGCAGTTCTTC. This translates into CASSLEAGGRGNEQFF.

The rearrangement links TRBV2 to TRBJ1-5; D gene ambiguous. The CDR3 loop spans 16 amino acids. Trimming cost V 3 bases and J 0 bases, with 12 bases left between them. CDR1 is SNHLY, CDR2 FYNNEI, per germline. The CDR3 is CASSDFQYYSNQPQHF. CDR3 bases: TGTGCCAGCAGTGATTTTCAGTACTATAGCAATCAGCCCCAGCATTTT.

This sequence joins TRBV2 and TRBJ1-5; possibly TRBD1 for D (5 bases). There are 14 residues in the CDR3. Germline assignment: CDR1 SNHLY and CDR2 FYNNEI. Trimming stripped 9 bases from V and 3 bases from J, with 15 bases between. The CDR3 DNA reads as TGTGCCAGTGGAGGGGCTCGGGTCAATCAGCCCCAGCATTTT. Its translation is CASGGARVNQPQHF.

This clone was detected only once. Here the CDR3 reads CASSLGGGLSSYEQYF. CDR3 DNA: TGTGCCAGCAGCTTAGGAGGGGGTCTTAGCTCCTACGAGCAGTACTTC. The chain joins TRBV7-2 to TRBJ2-7; D may be TRBD1 (6 bases). Germline CDR1 SGHTA, CDR2 FQGNSA. The CDR3 sequence is 16 residues long. Trimming removed 1 base from V and 0 bases from J, with 13 bases in between.